A single sample gave rise to the 26 T cell receptor beta chains below, sequenced in a study of regulatory T cells in long-lasting Graves disease. According to the study, TCR beta libraries were built with iRepertoire HTBI primers and CDR3-region Arm-PCR. MiXCR, applied by TCRdb to the multiplex PCR reads, yields one record per CDR3 protein. The table lists roughly 420,000 distinct CDR3 sequences, about a sixth of them singletons. Stated time point: newly diagnosed GD, antithyroid drugs for less than 3 months. RNA from PBMCs was the source of the TCR library. The specimen comprised peripheral blood mononuclear cells (PBMCs), sampled at new diagnosis, from a patient treated with antithyroid drugs. The receptors shown here come from a female donor with Graves disease.

This clonotype has a count of ten or more. V gene TRBV19 combines with J gene TRBJ1-1, with D tentatively TRBD1 (5 bases). The germline gives CDR1 LNHDA, CDR2 SQIVND (reference sequence). With 4 bases removed from V and 0 bases from J, the gap between germline ends came to 9 bases. The CDR3 sequence is 14 residues long. The CDR3 region has the DNA TGTGCCAGTAGTAGGCAGGGTTTGAACACTGAAGCTTTCTTT. Its protein is CASSRQGLNTEAFF. Filled out from reference TRBV19 and TRBJ1-1, the complete variable domain reads DGGITQSPKYLFRKEGQNVTLSCEQNLNHDAMYWYRQDPGQGLRLIYYSQIVNDFQKGDIAEGYSVSREKKESFPLTVTSAQKNPTAFYLCASSRQGLNTEAFFGQGTRLTVV.

This sequence joins TRBV10-1 and TRBJ2-1; 9 bases are a match to TRBD2. Trimming took 0 bases from V and 4 from J; bases not matched to a gene: 7. Per germline, CDR1 WNHNN and CDR2 SYGVQD (reference sequence). This CDR3 spans 17 amino acids. The CDR3 reads CASSESKTSGKYNEQFF. In DNA form, the CDR3 reads TGCGCCAGCAGTGAGTCCAAGACTAGCGGAAAATACAATGAGCAGTTCTTC.

This clonotype appeared a single time. This may stem from a read error, because a much larger clone lies one nucleotide away. The chain has TRBV20-1 and TRBJ1-1; 8 bases align to TRBD1. The V segment lost 0 bases and the J segment 4 bases; nucleotides outside the gene matches: 1. The CDR3 runs 13 residues. Germline CDR1 and CDR2: DFQATT and SNEGSKA (reference sequence). The CDR3 DNA follows: TGCAGTGCTAGAGACACAGGGGGCACTGAAGCTTTCTTT. This codes for CSARDTGGTEAFF.

The CDR3 coding sequence is TGTGCCAGCAGCCCGTCAATTCCAGGGGGCGGGGGACGGCGGGAGACCCAGTACTTC. Translating gives CASSPSIPGGGGRRETQYF. The chain is built from TRBV6-1 and TRBJ2-5, with a tentative D call TRBD1 (8 bases). CDR3 length: 19 amino acids. V shed 6 bases and J shed 5 bases, with 31 bases lying between them. The germline gives CDR1 MNHNS, CDR2 SASEGT.

Ten or more counts support this clonotype. The chain joins TRBV20-1 to TRBJ2-1; the match to TRBD2 covers 10 bases. There are 18 residues in the CDR3. Trimming took 3 bases from V and 3 from J; bases not matched to a gene: 14. The germline CDR1 and CDR2 sequences are DFQATT and SNEGSKA (reference sequence). CDR3 nucleotide sequence: TGCAGTGCTAGCAGGGGGCTAGCGGGGGCGCGCGTCTACAATGAGCAGTTCTTC. Residues: CSASRGLAGARVYNEQFF.

V usage is TRBV5-1 and J usage is TRBJ2-1; D is possibly TRBD2 (6 bases). The CDR3 consists of 16 residues. Germline loops: CDR1 SGHRS, CDR2 YFSETQ. V gave up 0 bases and J gave up 0 bases, with 10 bases separating them. Here the CDR3 reads CASSLEGGISYNEQFF. The CDR3 DNA reads as TGCGCCAGCAGCTTGGAAGGCGGGATCTCCTACAATGAGCAGTTCTTC.

The table lists this clonotype with many counts. The chain is built from TRBV18 and TRBJ2-5; no clear D gene. Per the germline V gene, CDR1 is KGHSH and CDR2 is LQKENI. The CDR3 runs to 12 residues. V was shortened by 8 bases and J by 3 bases, with 10 bases between the two germline ends. In DNA, the CDR3 is TGTGCCAGCAGTCCCAACGAAGAGACCCAGTACTTC. Protein: CASSPNEETQYF.

This clonotype was seen many times. The J gene is TRBJ2-7, the V gene TRBV7-2, with TRBD2 matching 8 bases. CDR1 and CDR2 from the germline V gene are SGHTA and FQGNSA. V trimming: 6 bases; J trimming: 3 bases; junction bases outside the gene matches: 7. The CDR3 is 14 amino acids. CDR3 sequence: CASRPSGGSYEQYF. CDR3 coding DNA: TGTGCCAGCAGACCGTCGGGGGGGAGCTACGAGCAGTACTTC.

This clonotype was detected a few times. The chain joins TRBV20-1 to TRBJ2-5; D might be TRBD2 (5 bases). The CDR3 consists of 14 residues. The V end lost 6 bases, the J end lost 4 bases, and 18 bases lay between the germline ends. Per germline, CDR1 DFQATT and CDR2 SNEGSKA (reference sequence). CDR3 DNA: TGCAGTGCGTTGATTGGACTCCCCGGAGAGACCCAGTACTTC. Its protein product is CSALIGLPGETQYF.

This clonotype was observed many times. This chain links TRBV3-1 with TRBJ2-7; 10 bases map to TRBD2. The V gene end was trimmed by 4 bases and the J gene end by 4 bases; junction bases not matched to a gene: 7. The CDR3 length is 15 residues. Germline lookup yields CDR1 LGHDT and CDR2 YNNKEL (reference sequence). CDR3 in DNA: TGTGCCAGCAGCCGCCCTAGCGGGAGTAGATACGAGCAGTACTTC. Translated: CASSRPSGSRYEQYF.

This clonotype was seen more than once but under ten times. A much larger clonotype is one base distant, so this may be a read error. The gene calls are TRBV28 and TRBJ2-1, with 7 bases identical to TRBD2. The better agreement between TRBJ2-5 and the DNA end casts doubt on the J call. The CDR3 extends over 14 amino acids. Germline CDR1 and CDR2: MDHEN and SYDVKM. CDR3 in amino acids: CASSLPSGQENQYF. DNA of the CDR3: TGTGCCAGCAGTTTACCTAGCGGACAAGAGAACCAGTACTTC.

Ten or more counts support this clonotype. The V gene is TRBV6-1, the J gene TRBJ2-7; 10 nucleotides agree with TRBD2. The CDR3 covers 15 residues. J gave up 2 bases and V 1 base, and 2 bases lay outside the gene matches. Germline values: CDR1 MNHNS, CDR2 SASEGT. CDR3 DNA: TGTGCCAGCAGTGAAGGGACTAGCGGAGCCTACGAGCAGTACTTC. It yields the protein CASSEGTSGAYEQYF.

The CDR3 loop is CASSQVIPGLANEPDWTGELFF. The CDR3 region has the DNA TGCGCCAGCAGCCAAGTTATCCCGGGACTAGCCAACGAGCCAGACTGGACCGGGGAGCTGTTTTTT. The chain is built from TRBV4-3 and TRBJ2-2; 9 positions match TRBD2. The germline gives CDR1 LGHNA, CDR2 YSLEER. V was clipped by 1 base and J by 5 bases; unmatched bases: 23. This CDR3 spans 22 amino acids.

V and J are TRBV5-1 and TRBJ2-1; D ambiguous. Germline CDR1 SGHRS, CDR2 YFSETQ. Trimming pared 1 base from V and 4 bases from J, leaving 6 bases between. The CDR3 length is 13 residues. CDR3 nucleotides: TGCGCCAGCAGCTTGTACAAGTACAATGAGCAGTTCTTC. It codes for CASSLYKYNEQFF.

Many counts were recorded for this clonotype. This chain uses TRBV12-3 or TRBV12-4 with TRBJ1-5, with D unresolved. The V end was cut by 7 bases, the J end by 7 bases, with 17 bases between. This CDR3 comprises 14 residues. The CDR3 nucleotides read TGTGCCAGCACCGAGCGAGGAAGGAACCAGCCCCAGCATTTT. It codes for CASTERGRNQPQHF.

This chain connects TRBV15 to TRBJ2-1; D perhaps matches TRBD1 (5 bases). The germline gives CDR1 LNHNV, CDR2 YYDKDF (reference sequence). V was trimmed by 1 base and J by 4 bases, leaving 11 bases between them. The CDR3 contains 15 residues. The CDR3: CATSRGDSKYNEQFF. In nucleotides, the CDR3 is TGTGCCACCAGCAGAGGTGACAGTAAGTACAATGAGCAGTTCTTC.

This clonotype came up many times. The J gene is TRBJ2-7, the V gene TRBV9; perhaps TRBD2 as D (6 bases). The CDR3 covers 15 residues. Germline V gene lookup returns CDR1 SGDLS and CDR2 YYNGEE. V lost 4 bases to trimming and J lost 3 bases, with 17 bases between them. The CDR3, as DNA: TGTGCCAGCAGCAAGGAGAGGGACTTATACTACGAGCAGTACTTC. Encoded protein: CASSKERDLYYEQYF.

This sequence joins TRBV11-3 and TRBJ2-3; the D is unclear. The ends were cut back, 2 bases at V and 0 bases at J, with 9 bases in the middle. The CDR3 extends over 15 amino acids. Per germline, CDR1 SGHNT and CDR2 YENEEA. The chain's CDR3 is CASSLSFPSTDTQYF. The CDR3 nucleotides read TGTGCCAGCAGCTTATCCTTCCCTAGCACAGATACGCAGTATTTT.

This clonotype has a count of ten or more. The chain uses TRBV6-5 and TRBJ2-5; 7 bases are a match to TRBD2. Germline CDR1 MNHEY, CDR2 SVGAGI. The CDR3 is 15 residues long. The V gene end was trimmed by 2 bases and the J gene end by 4 bases; junction bases not matched to a gene: 7. Written as DNA, the CDR3 is TGTGCCAGCAGTTACGGTGTGTCGGGGGGAGAGACCCAGTACTTC. It is translated as CASSYGVSGGETQYF.

Regarding this clonotype: With only one base between it and a far larger clone, this is likely a read error. The chain recombines TRBV7-2 with TRBJ2-7; 9 bases fit TRBD2. CDR3 length: 14 amino acids. CDR1 is SGHTA and CDR2 is FQGNSA in the germline V gene. In DNA, the CDR3 is TGTGCCAGCAGCTATAGCGGGAGCTCCTACGGGCAGTACTTC. This encodes CASSYSGSSYGQYF.

This clonotype was found many times. The chain recombines TRBV9 with TRBJ1-2, with D hard to call. The V gene lost 5 bases and the J gene lost 5 bases, with 13 bases spanning the gap. Looked up from germline, CDR1 is SGDLS and CDR2 is YYNGEE. The CDR3 runs to 13 residues. CDR3 residues: CASSNAGRYGYTF. The CDR3 DNA reads as TGTGCCAGCAGTAATGCTGGGCGGTATGGCTACACCTTC.

This clonotype was picked up many times. This chain connects TRBV28 to TRBJ1-2; TRBD1 might be the D (6 bases). The germline gives CDR1 MDHEN, CDR2 SYDVKM. V gave up 4 bases and J gave up 7 bases, with 16 bases separating them. The CDR3 length is 14 residues. The CDR3 coding sequence is TGTGCCAGCAGTTGGGGCGACAGGAGGGGTGGCTACACCTTC. It codes for CASSWGDRRGGYTF.

The table lists this clonotype with many counts. The chain recombines TRBV2 with TRBJ1-2; 8 bases match TRBD1. The junction had 6 bases not matched to a gene; V was cut back by 7 bases and J by 2 bases. This CDR3 contains 14 residues. The germline CDR1 and CDR2 sequences are SNHLY and FYNNEI. CDR3 protein: CASKTGAHNYGYTF. DNA of the CDR3: TGTGCCAGCAAGACAGGGGCTCACAACTATGGCTACACCTTC.

The genes are TRBV5-1 and TRBJ1-1; TRBD1 is a possible D gene (5 bases). The germline gives CDR1 SGHRS, CDR2 YFSETQ. Deletions cut 0 bases from V and 7 bases from J, with 22 bases between. This CDR3 is 17 amino acids long. The CDR3 region is CASSLALTGGPLHEAFF. The CDR3 nucleotides are TGCGCCAGCAGCTTGGCCTTAACAGGAGGACCCCTACATGAAGCTTTCTTT.

This rearrangement joins TRBV7-3 to TRBJ1-5; D not certain. In germline, CDR1 is SGHTA, CDR2 FQGTGA. Trimming left V 2 bases short and J 4 bases short, with 12 bases between. CDR3 length: 15 amino acids. In DNA form, the CDR3 reads TGTGCCAGCAGCTTAGGCCGGTTAAGGAATCAGCCCCAGCATTTT. This translates into CASSLGRLRNQPQHF.

This clonotype was observed many times. The V gene is TRBV20-1, the J gene TRBJ1-1, with D possibly being TRBD1 (5 bases). There are 16 residues in the CDR3. V was cut by 6 bases and J by 4 bases, with 24 bases left in between. The germline V gene encodes CDR1 DFQATT and CDR2 SNEGSKA (reference sequence). The CDR3 coding sequence is TGCAGTGCGACCTCGGGCAGCAGGGCGATGGGCACTGAAGCTTTCTTT. Translating gives CSATSGSRAMGTEAFF.